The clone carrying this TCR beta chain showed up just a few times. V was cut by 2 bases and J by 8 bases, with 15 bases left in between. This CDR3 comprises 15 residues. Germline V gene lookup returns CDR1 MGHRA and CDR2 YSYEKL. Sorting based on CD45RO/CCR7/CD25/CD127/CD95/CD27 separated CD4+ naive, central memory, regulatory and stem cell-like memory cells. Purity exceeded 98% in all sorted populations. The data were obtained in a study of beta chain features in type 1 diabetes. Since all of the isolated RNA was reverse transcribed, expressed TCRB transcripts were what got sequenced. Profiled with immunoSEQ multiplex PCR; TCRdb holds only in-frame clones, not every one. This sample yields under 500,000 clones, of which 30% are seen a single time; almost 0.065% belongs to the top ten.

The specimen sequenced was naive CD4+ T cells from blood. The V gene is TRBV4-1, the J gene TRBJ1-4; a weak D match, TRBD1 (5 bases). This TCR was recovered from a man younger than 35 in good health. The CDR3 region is CASSQTGTSGEKLFF. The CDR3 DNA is TGCGCCAGCAGCCAAACCGGGACTTCGGGGGAAAAACTGTTTTTT.